The clone carrying this T cell receptor beta chain came up a few times. The antigen is undetermined. An end of the junction does not agree with germline; a read error may underlie this. The sample originates from a study of post-analysis software for immune sequencing data. Study overall: Progressive-relapsing, secondary progressive and relapsing-remitting multiple sclerosis were among the disease courses included.

Unique molecular identifiers were carried by the TCR beta cDNA libraries. Once about 0.9 to 11 million T cells were used, about 510,000 cDNA molecules resulted. Using its own MiXCR run on the PCR reads, TCRdb lists one record per CDR3 protein. There are about 210,000 distinct CDR3 sequences in the sample; roughly 30% occur only once, and 3.4% lies in the top ten. CDR1 is SGHRS and CDR2 is YFSETQ in the germline V gene. The CDR3 is made up of 17 amino acids. Study-wide points: Strong co-clustering by F measure was evident for samples that had been prepared in the same batch. A significant reduction in normalized Chao1 diversity was observed in multiple sclerosis patients versus controls. Five or six TRBV segments (TRBV5-6, TRBV5-1 and TRBV20-1 among them) occurred more frequently in patients than in controls.

The specimen sequenced was blood. The V gene is TRBV5-1, the J gene TRBJ2-3; D tentatively reads TRBD1 or TRBD2 (6 bases each). The clonotype was recovered from a girl between 2 and 17 years old with multiple sclerosis. This CDR3 is CVSSQARGLRRTDTQYF. CDR3 nucleotides: TGCGTCAGCAGCCAGGCCCGGGGGCTCCGGAGGACAGATACGCAGTATTTT.